This entry concerns a single T cell receptor (beta chain). Its antigen remains unidentified. Using immunoSEQ multiplex PCR, the repertoire was profiled, and TCRdb retains in-frame clones only, with some absent. This table holds fewer than 110,000 clones, about nine tenths found once. From germline, CDR1 is SGHTA and CDR2 FQGTGA. CDR3 length: 16 residues. V was clipped by 5 bases and J by 5 bases; unmatched bases: 13. This specimen comes from a study of T cell responses to AZD1222 COVID-19 vaccine. Regarding the study as a whole: Just a handful of AZD1222 recipients tested seropositive at baseline. Every sample of the repertoires postdated the peak T cell response.

The origin of this receptor is an adult who received the AZD1222 COVID-19 vaccine. This specimen consisted of peripheral blood, obtained 28 days after the second AZD1222 dose. The chain links TRBV7-3 to TRBJ2-7, with 9 nucleotides matching TRBD2. The chain's CDR3 is CASSPEGAGGYDEQYF. The CDR3, as DNA: TGTGCCAGCAGCCCGGAAGGAGCGGGAGGTTACGACGAGCAGTACTTC.